Below are 7 T cell receptor beta chains sequenced from a single sample in a study of blood T cells in healthy people across ages (dated by TCRdb to the mid-2010s). Libraries were prepared through 5' RACE. Reads for this sample came from an Illumina HiSeq 2500. The second PCR ran for roughly 7 to 12 cycles and used a J-beta primer mix along with a sample-barcoded 5' primer. TCRdb ran its own pipeline on the public reads, namely fastp trimming at Q25 and MiXCR clone calling, and kept in-frame beta chains. Records with the same CDR3 protein are collapsed into one entry carrying the most frequent genes and DNA. The sample has about 1,400,000 distinct CDR3 sequences on record, about 40% of them singletons. The top ten clonotypes cover roughly 7.9% of the sample. Sequencing was carried out using blood. These receptors were collected from a woman between 18 and 29 years old in good health.

The table lists this clonotype with many counts. The V call is TRBV10-3, the J call TRBJ2-7; D not resolved. Germline CDR1 is ENHRY and CDR2 is SYGVKD. V lost 0 bases to trimming and J lost 7 bases, with 7 bases between them. The CDR3 sequence is 12 residues long. For the CDR3, the DNA is TGTGCCATCAGTGAGTCTATCTGGGAGCAGTACTTC. Protein: CAISESIWEQYF.

The V and J genes are TRBV20-1 and TRBJ2-7; no reliable D call. V was shortened by 1 base and J by 4 bases, with 8 bases between the two germline ends. This CDR3 has 12 residues. From germline, CDR1 is DFQATT and CDR2 SNEGSKA (reference sequence). The CDR3 spells CSARAPEYEQYF. The CDR3 region has the DNA TGCAGTGCTAGAGCCCCTGAATACGAGCAGTACTTC.

The V and J genes are TRBV6-1 and TRBJ2-7; the D gene is possibly TRBD1 (5 bases). The CDR3 spans 15 residues. Trimming removed 0 bases from V and 1 base from J, with 10 bases in between. Per germline, CDR1 MNHNS and CDR2 SASEGT. CDR3 protein: CASSEAARDSYEQYF. CDR3 coding DNA: TGTGCCAGCAGTGAAGCGGCCAGGGATTCCTACGAGCAGTACTTC.

The V call is TRBV6-5, the J call TRBJ1-5; a weak D match, TRBD1 (6 bases). The CDR3 consists of 13 residues. Germline CDR1 reads MNHEY; CDR2 reads SVGAGI. Trimming removed 4 bases at V and 9 bases at J, with 13 bases between. The DNA for the CDR3 is TGTGCCAGCAGTTCTCAGGGGCACGGGCCCCAGCATTTT. As protein: CASSSQGHGPQHF.

The chain has TRBV11-3 and TRBJ2-3; D call uncertain. The CDR3 has 16 residues. Germline loops: CDR1 SGHNT, CDR2 YENEEA. V shed 1 base and J shed 5 bases, with 16 bases lying between them. CDR3 nucleotide sequence: TGTGCCAGCAGCTTAGGTCGACTGGGGATTGGAGATACGCAGTATTTT. Its protein is CASSLGRLGIGDTQYF. Drawing the rest from reference TRBV11-3 and TRBJ2-3, the complete variable domain is EAGVVQSPRYKIIEKKQPVAFWCNPISGHNTLYWYLQNLGQGPELLIRYENEEAVDDSQLPKDRFSAERLKGVDSTLKIQPAELGDSAVYLCASSLGRLGIGDTQYFGPGTRLTVL.

The chain recombines TRBV5-1 with TRBJ1-5; 8 bases are shared with TRBD1. CDR1 is SGHRS, CDR2 YFSETQ, per germline. The V gene end was trimmed by 4 bases and the J gene end by 1 base; junction bases not matched to a gene: 4. The CDR3 runs to 15 residues. This CDR3 is CASSPTGESNQPQHF. The CDR3 coding sequence is TGCGCCAGCAGCCCGACAGGGGAGAGCAATCAGCCCCAGCATTTT.

The rearrangement joins TRBV7-9 to TRBJ1-1; D perhaps matches TRBD1 (5 bases). This CDR3 has 14 residues. Germline V CDR1 and CDR2: SEHNR, FQNEAQ (reference sequence). V was cut by 2 bases and J by 8 bases, with 15 bases left in between. The CDR3: CASSLKGSRAEAFF. The CDR3 DNA sequence: TGTGCCAGCAGCTTAAAGGGGTCGAGAGCCGAAGCTTTCTTT.